Each of the 22 T cell receptor beta chains below was sequenced from the same sample in a study of graft-versus-host responses after intestinal transplantation. What these receptors recognize is not known. TCRdb keeps only in-frame clones here, not all; method: immunoSEQ multiplex PCR. The data hold approximately 70,000 clones, with over 75% observed a single time. This material consisted of unstimulated CD4+ T cells sorted from spleen or lymph node cells, taken before transplant. All receptors come from a human donor who was the organ donor for an intestinal transplant.

The chain recombines TRBV6-4 with TRBJ1-5; 7 nucleotides line up with TRBD1. After removal of 8 bases from V and 4 bases from J, the junction contained 5 bases not matched to a gene. The CDR3 sequence is 13 residues long. Germline CDR1 is MRHNA and CDR2 is SNTAGT. CDR3 residues: CASGAGGNQPQHF. The CDR3 region has the DNA TGTGCCAGCGGTGCAGGGGGGAATCAGCCCCAGCATTTT.

This chain uses TRBV28 with TRBJ1-1; D ambiguous. Germline loops: CDR1 MDHEN, CDR2 SYDVKM. CDR3 size: 14 residues. With 6 bases removed from V and 0 bases from J, the gap between germline ends came to 11 bases. The CDR3 here is CASSPPTLNTEAFF. In DNA form, the CDR3 reads TGTGCCAGCAGCCCTCCGACATTGAACACTGAAGCTTTCTTT.

This clone was observed a handful of times. The chain carries TRBV4-3 and TRBJ2-2; TRBD1 matches at 8 bases. The junction had 4 bases not matched to a gene; V was cut back by 6 bases and J by 1 base. This CDR3 comprises 15 residues. Germline V gene data show CDR1 as LGHNA and CDR2 as YSLEER. CDR3 loop: CASRGGQENTGELFF. Written as DNA, the CDR3 is TGCGCCAGCAGGGGGGGACAGGAGAACACCGGGGAGCTGTTTTTT.

The CDR3 sequence: CASRGLRGLFGGEQYV. The CDR3 nucleotides are TGTGCCAGCAGGGGGCTCAGGGGGCTCTTCGGGGGCGAGCAGTACGTC. The chain combines TRBV21-1 with TRBJ2-7; the table calls TRBD1, which could not be checked here. TRBV21-1 is termed a pseudogene. CDR3 size: 16 residues.

This clone was recorded only once. The gene calls are TRBV28 and TRBJ2-1, with D maybe TRBD2 (6 bases). Looked up from germline, CDR1 is MDHEN and CDR2 is SYDVKM. The CDR3 contains 13 residues. The V end lost 2 bases, the J end lost 5 bases, and 7 bases lay between the germline ends. The CDR3 loop reads CASSLERDNEQFF. The CDR3, as DNA: TGTGCCAGCAGTTTAGAGCGGGACAATGAGCAGTTCTTC.

The V gene is TRBV5-1, the J gene TRBJ2-7, with a weak D call TRBD1 (6 bases). Germline CDR1 is SGHRS and CDR2 is YFSETQ. Trimming left V 1 base short and J 5 bases short, with 16 bases between. The CDR3 length is 15 residues. The CDR3, as DNA: TGCGCCAGCAGCTTGACACAGGGCGGGCGTGACGAGCAGTACGTC. Translated: CASSLTQGGRDEQYV.

This chain joins TRBV19 and TRBJ1-2, with a possible D match to TRBD1 (6 bases). The V gene's germline CDR1 is LNHDA and CDR2 SQIVND (reference sequence). The CDR3 loop spans 15 amino acids. The ends were cut back, 6 bases at V and 4 bases at J, with 18 bases in the middle. The CDR3 loop is CASSPSGQPLYGYTF. CDR3 in DNA: TGTGCCAGTAGCCCAAGCGGACAGCCCCTCTATGGCTACACCTTC.

The chain couples TRBV9 to TRBJ2-1, with TRBD2 matching 8 bases. This CDR3 comprises 18 residues. Trimming at V came to 0 bases and at J to 0 bases, leaving 8 bases not matched to a gene. Germline V gene sequence: CDR1 SGDLS, CDR2 YYNGEE. CDR3 region: CASSVALERGLSYNEQFF. The CDR3 DNA sequence: TGTGCCAGCAGCGTAGCCCTTGAGCGGGGGCTCTCCTACAATGAGCAGTTCTTC. Full variable domain (missing parts from reference TRBV9 and TRBJ2-1): DSGVTQTPKHLITATGQRVTLRCSPRSGDLSVYWYQQSLDQGLQFLIQYYNGEERAKGNILERFSAQQFPDLHSELNLSSLELGDSALYFCASSVALERGLSYNEQFFGPGTRLTVL.

As for this clone: Within the sample, other DNA sequences also encode this same CDR3. The rearrangement joins TRBV6-1 to TRBJ1-5, with 7 bases aligning to TRBD1. The CDR3 sequence is 13 residues long. V was pared by 6 bases and J by 2 bases, with 1 base of the junction left unmatched. Germline V gives CDR1 MNHNS, CDR2 SASEGT. This chain's CDR3 is CASRGTGNQPQHF. Written as DNA, the CDR3 is TGTGCCAGCAGGGGGACAGGCAATCAGCCCCAGCATTTT.

The rearrangement uses TRBV11-1 and TRBJ1-4; D ambiguous. V was trimmed by 5 bases and J by 6 bases, leaving 16 bases between them. The CDR3 is 15 residues long. Germline values: CDR1 SGHAT, CDR2 FQDESV (reference sequence). The CDR3 loop is CASSVRGEVDEKLFF. The CDR3 DNA follows: TGTGCCAGCAGCGTCCGTGGGGAGGTGGATGAAAAACTGTTTTTT.

The chain recombines TRBV11-2 with TRBJ1-4, with a tentative D call TRBD1 (5 bases). The CDR3 contains 15 residues. V lost 1 base and J 3 bases, leaving 9 bases between the germline ends. CDR1 SGHAT and CDR2 FQNNGV come from the germline V gene. CDR3 DNA: TGTGCCAGCAGCTTAGTACCAGGGTCTAATGAAAAACTGTTTTTT. Its translation: CASSLVPGSNEKLFF.

Only one count was recorded for this clone. CDR3 protein: CASSSPRGGAVSPLHF. In nucleotides, the CDR3 is TGTGCCAGCAGTTCGCCCAGGGGCGGCGCGGTCTCACCCCTCCACTTT. This chain links TRBV28 with TRBJ1-6, with a weak D call TRBD1 (6 bases). The germline V gene has CDR1 MDHEN and CDR2 SYDVKM. The length of the CDR3 is 16 residues. V was cut by 4 bases and J by 10 bases, with 20 bases left in between. The full variable domain, with the rest looked up from reference TRBV28 and TRBJ1-6, is DVKVTQSSRYLVKRTGEKVFLECVQDMDHENMFWYRQDPGLGLRLIYFSYDVKMKEKGDIPEGYSVSREKKERFSLILESASTNQTSMYLCASSSPRGGAVSPLHFGNGTRLTVT.

This chain uses TRBV27 with TRBJ2-5; 7 bases are a match to TRBD2. V shed 6 bases, J shed 2 bases, and the junction held 6 bases outside the gene matches. The CDR3 sequence is 14 residues long. CDR1 and CDR2 (germline): MNHEY, SMNVEV (reference sequence). DNA of the CDR3: TGTGCCAGCAGGTTCGGGGGGATTCAAGAGACCCAGTACTTC. It is translated as CASRFGGIQETQYF.

This chain uses TRBV6-4 with TRBJ2-1; 10 nucleotides line up with TRBD2. Germline assignment: CDR1 MRHNA and CDR2 SNTAGT. The CDR3 covers 19 residues. Trimming removed 0 bases from V and 9 bases from J; junction bases left unmatched: 17. The CDR3: CASSDSRLAGGLRLGEQFF. For the CDR3, the DNA is TGTGCCAGCAGTGACTCAAGATTAGCGGGGGGCCTGAGGTTGGGTGAGCAGTTCTTC.

This clone was observed a few times. The chain joins TRBV15 to TRBJ2-3, with 11 bases lining up with TRBD2. The CDR3 totals 14 residues. Germline V gene data show CDR1 as LNHNV and CDR2 as YYDKDF (reference sequence). V gave up 5 bases and J gave up 6 bases; unmatched junction bases: 4. CDR3 sequence reads: CATSFSGGADTQYF. The CDR3, as DNA: TGTGCCACCAGCTTTAGCGGGGGGGCCGATACGCAGTATTTT.

V usage is TRBV19 and J usage is TRBJ1-2, with 8 bases that match TRBD1. Trimming cost V 7 bases and J 4 bases; bases outside gene matches: 11. CDR1 and CDR2 (germline): LNHDA, SQIVND (reference sequence). The CDR3 totals 15 residues. The CDR3 region is CASILNPGGVYGYTF. CDR3 bases: TGTGCCAGTATCCTAAATCCAGGGGGCGTCTATGGCTACACCTTC.

This chain links TRBV6-1 with TRBJ1-6, with a weak D call TRBD1 (6 bases). This CDR3 region has 15 residues. Trimming removed 6 bases at V and 5 bases at J, with 14 bases between. Per germline, CDR1 MNHNS and CDR2 SASEGT. The CDR3 sequence: CASSPRTGNNSPLHF. The CDR3 DNA is TGTGCCAGCAGCCCTCGTACAGGGAATAATTCACCCCTCCACTTT.

The chain uses TRBV6-5 and TRBJ2-7; 7 nucleotides match TRBD2. The V gene's germline CDR1 is MNHEY and CDR2 SVGAGI. This CDR3 is built from 14 residues. V was clipped by 5 bases and J by 0 bases; unmatched bases: 4. CDR3 loop: CASSRTSDSYEQYV. CDR3 bases: TGTGCCAGCAGTAGGACTAGTGACTCCTACGAGCAGTACGTC.

This clone was counted once. The sample carries other DNA sequences with the same CDR3. This CDR3 is CASSQVSSVETQYF. CDR3 in DNA: TGTGCCAGCAGCCAGGTGTCTAGCGTCGAGACCCAGTACTTC. The V gene is TRBV4-2, the J gene TRBJ2-5, with a weak D call TRBD2 (6 bases). V gave up 3 bases and J gave up 5 bases, with 13 bases separating them. The germline CDR1 and CDR2 sequences are LGHNA and YNFKEQ. This CDR3 is built from 14 residues.

The V call is TRBV5-6, the J call TRBJ2-6, with D maybe TRBD1 (5 bases). V lost 1 base and J lost 2, with 10 bases in between. The CDR3 is made up of 16 amino acids. Germline V CDR1 and CDR2: SGHDT, YYEEEE. The CDR3 DNA sequence: TGTGCCAGCAGCTTGAATTTCAGGGCTGGGGCCAACGTCCTGACTTTC. This encodes CASSLNFRAGANVLTF.

CDR3 region: CASSLTGRGNTIYF. The CDR3 coding sequence is TGTGCCAGCAGTTTAACCGGGAGAGGAAACACCATATATTTT. The V call is TRBV27, the J call TRBJ1-3; D uncertain. The CDR3 contains 14 residues. Trimming stripped 2 bases from V and 4 bases from J, with 9 bases between. CDR1 and CDR2 from the germline V gene are MNHEY and SMNVEV (reference sequence).

The gene calls are TRBV28 and TRBJ1-6; a weak D match, TRBD1 (6 bases). V shed 6 bases and J shed 7 bases, with 19 bases lying between them. The CDR3 is 16 amino acids. Germline V CDR1 and CDR2: MDHEN, SYDVKM. This CDR3 reads CASSIPGQKTNSPLHF. The CDR3, as DNA: TGTGCCAGCAGCATACCTGGACAGAAGACCAATTCACCCCTCCACTTT.